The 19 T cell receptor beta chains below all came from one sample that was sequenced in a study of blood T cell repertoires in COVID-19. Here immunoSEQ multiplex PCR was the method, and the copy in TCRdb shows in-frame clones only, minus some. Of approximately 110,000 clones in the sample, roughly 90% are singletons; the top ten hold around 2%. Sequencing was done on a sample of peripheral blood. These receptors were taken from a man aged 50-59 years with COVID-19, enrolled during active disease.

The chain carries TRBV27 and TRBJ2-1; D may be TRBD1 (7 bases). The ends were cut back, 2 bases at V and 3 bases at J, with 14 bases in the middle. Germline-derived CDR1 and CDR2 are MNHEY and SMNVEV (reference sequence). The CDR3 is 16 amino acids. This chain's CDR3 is CASSLEQGRFYNEQFF. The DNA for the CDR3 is TGTGCCAGCAGTTTAGAACAGGGGAGGTTCTACAATGAGCAGTTCTTC.

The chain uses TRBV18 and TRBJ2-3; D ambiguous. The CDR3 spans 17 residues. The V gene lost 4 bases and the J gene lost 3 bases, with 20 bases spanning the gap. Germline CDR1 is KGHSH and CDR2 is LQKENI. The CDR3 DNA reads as TGTGCCAGCTCACGAAGACTCGACCCACTTCAAACAGATACGCAGTATTTT. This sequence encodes CASSRRLDPLQTDTQYF.

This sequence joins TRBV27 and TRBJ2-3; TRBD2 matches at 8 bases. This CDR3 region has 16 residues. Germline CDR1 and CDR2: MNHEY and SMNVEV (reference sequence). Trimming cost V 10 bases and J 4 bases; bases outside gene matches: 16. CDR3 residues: CATPRGSGSWSDTQYF. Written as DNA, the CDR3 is TGTGCCACTCCTCGAGGAAGCGGGAGTTGGTCAGATACGCAGTATTTT.

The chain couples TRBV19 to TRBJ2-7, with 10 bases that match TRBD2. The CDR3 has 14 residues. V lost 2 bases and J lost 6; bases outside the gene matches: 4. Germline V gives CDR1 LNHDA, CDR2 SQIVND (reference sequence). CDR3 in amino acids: CASSISSGRIEQYF. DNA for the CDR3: TGTGCCAGTAGTATATCTAGCGGGAGAATCGAGCAGTACTTC.

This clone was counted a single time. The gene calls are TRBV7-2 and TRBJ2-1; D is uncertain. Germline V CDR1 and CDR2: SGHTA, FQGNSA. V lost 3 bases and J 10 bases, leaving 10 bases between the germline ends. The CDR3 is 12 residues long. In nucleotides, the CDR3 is TGTGCCAGCAGCTTCCTGGGTAGCGAGCAGTTCTTC. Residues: CASSFLGSEQFF.

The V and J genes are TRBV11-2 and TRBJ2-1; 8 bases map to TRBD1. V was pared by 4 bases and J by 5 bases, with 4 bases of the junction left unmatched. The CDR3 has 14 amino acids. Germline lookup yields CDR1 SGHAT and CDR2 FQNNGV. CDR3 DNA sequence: TGTGCCAGCAGCTCAGGGGGCGCAGACAATGAGCAGTTCTTC. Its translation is CASSSGGADNEQFF.

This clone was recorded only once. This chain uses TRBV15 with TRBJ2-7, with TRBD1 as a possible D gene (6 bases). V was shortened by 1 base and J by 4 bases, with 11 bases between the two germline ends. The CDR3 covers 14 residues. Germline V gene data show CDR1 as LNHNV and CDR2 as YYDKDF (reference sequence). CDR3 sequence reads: CATSRGGTSYEQYF. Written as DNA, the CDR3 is TGTGCCACCAGCAGAGGGGGGACAAGTTACGAGCAGTACTTC.

The CDR3 DNA reads as TGTGCCTGGAGTGTACCCAGCGGCAACACAGATACGCAGTATTTT. Translation: CAWSVPSGNTDTQYF. The J gene is TRBJ2-3, the V gene TRBV30, with D maybe TRBD2 (5 bases). Between the trimmed V and J ends, which lost 0 bases and 2 bases, there was a span of 12 bases. The CDR3 length is 15 residues. Germline assignment: CDR1 GTSNPN and CDR2 SVGIG (reference sequence).

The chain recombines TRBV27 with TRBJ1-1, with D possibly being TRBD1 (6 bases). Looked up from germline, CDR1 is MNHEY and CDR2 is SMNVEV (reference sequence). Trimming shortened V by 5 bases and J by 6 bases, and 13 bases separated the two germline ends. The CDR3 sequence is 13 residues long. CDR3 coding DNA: TGTGCCAGCAGTACTACAGGGTGGTCTGAAGCTTTCTTT. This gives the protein CASSTTGWSEAFF.

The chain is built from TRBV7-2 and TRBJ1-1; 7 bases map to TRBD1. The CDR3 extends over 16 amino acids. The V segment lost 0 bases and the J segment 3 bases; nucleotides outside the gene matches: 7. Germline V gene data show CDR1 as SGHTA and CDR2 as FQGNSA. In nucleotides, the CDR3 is TGTGCCAGCAGCTTAGCTGGAGGCAGGGGGTACACTGAAGCTTTCTTT. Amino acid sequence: CASSLAGGRGYTEAFF.

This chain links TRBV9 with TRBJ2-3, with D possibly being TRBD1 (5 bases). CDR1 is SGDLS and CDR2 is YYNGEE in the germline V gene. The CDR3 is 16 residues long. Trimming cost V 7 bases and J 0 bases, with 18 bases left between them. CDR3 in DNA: TGTGCCAGCGCCCCCTTCACAGGCGGAAGCACAGATACGCAGTATTTT. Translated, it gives CASAPFTGGSTDTQYF.

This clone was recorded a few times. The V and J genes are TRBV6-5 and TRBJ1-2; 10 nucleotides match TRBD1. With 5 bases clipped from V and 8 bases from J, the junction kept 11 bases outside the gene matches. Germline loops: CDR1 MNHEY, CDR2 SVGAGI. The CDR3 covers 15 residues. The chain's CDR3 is CASSPGTGAQGGYTF. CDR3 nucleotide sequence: TGTGCCAGCAGTCCCGGGACAGGGGCGCAGGGCGGCTACACCTTC.

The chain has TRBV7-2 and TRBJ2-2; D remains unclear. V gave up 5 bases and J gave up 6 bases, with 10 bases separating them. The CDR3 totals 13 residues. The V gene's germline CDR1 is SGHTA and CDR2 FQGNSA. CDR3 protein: CASSVRSAGELFF. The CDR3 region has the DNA TGTGCCAGCAGCGTTCGGAGTGCCGGGGAGCTGTTTTTT. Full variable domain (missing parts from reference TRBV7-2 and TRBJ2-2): GAGVSQSPSNKVTEKGKDVELRCDPISGHTALYWYRQSLGQGLEFLIYFQGNSAPDKSGLPSDRFSAERTGGSVSTLTIQRTQQEDSAVYLCASSVRSAGELFFGEGSRLTVL.

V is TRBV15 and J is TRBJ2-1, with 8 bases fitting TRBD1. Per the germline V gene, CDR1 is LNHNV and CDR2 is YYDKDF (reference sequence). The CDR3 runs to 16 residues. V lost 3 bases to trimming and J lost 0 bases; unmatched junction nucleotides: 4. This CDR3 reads CATSRRTGPSYNEQFF. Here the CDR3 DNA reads TGTGCCACCAGCAGGAGGACAGGGCCCTCCTACAATGAGCAGTTCTTC.

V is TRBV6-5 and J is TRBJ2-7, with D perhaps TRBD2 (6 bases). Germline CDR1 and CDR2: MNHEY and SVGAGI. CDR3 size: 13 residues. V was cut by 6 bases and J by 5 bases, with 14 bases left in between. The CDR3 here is CASREGPIHEQYF. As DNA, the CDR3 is TGTGCCAGCAGGGAGGGCCCTATCCACGAGCAGTACTTC.

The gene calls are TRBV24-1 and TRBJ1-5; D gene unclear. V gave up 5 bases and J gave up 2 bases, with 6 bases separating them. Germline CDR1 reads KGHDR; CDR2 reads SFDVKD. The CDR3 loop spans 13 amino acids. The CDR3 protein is CATSGSGNQPQHF. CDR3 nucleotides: TGTGCCACCAGTGGTTCTGGCAATCAGCCCCAGCATTTT.

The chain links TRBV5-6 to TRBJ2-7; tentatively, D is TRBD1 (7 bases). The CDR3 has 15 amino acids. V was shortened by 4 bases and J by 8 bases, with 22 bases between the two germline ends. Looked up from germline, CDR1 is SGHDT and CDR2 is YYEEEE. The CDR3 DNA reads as TGTGCCAGCAGCCCAGGGGGGATGTCTACGACTAAGCAGTACGTC. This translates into CASSPGGMSTTKQYV.

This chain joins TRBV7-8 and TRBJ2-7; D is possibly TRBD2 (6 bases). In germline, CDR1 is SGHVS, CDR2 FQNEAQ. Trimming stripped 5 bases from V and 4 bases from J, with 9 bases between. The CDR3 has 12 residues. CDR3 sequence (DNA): TGTGCCAGCAGCCGGGACTGGTACGAGCAGTACTTC. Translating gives CASSRDWYEQYF.

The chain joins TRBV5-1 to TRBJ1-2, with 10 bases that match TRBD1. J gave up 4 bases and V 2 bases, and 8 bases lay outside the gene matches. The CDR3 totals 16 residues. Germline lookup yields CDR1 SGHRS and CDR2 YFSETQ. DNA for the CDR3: TGCGCCAGCAGCTTAGCGACAGGGGGCGCGTTCTATGGCTACACCTTC. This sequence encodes CASSLATGGAFYGYTF.